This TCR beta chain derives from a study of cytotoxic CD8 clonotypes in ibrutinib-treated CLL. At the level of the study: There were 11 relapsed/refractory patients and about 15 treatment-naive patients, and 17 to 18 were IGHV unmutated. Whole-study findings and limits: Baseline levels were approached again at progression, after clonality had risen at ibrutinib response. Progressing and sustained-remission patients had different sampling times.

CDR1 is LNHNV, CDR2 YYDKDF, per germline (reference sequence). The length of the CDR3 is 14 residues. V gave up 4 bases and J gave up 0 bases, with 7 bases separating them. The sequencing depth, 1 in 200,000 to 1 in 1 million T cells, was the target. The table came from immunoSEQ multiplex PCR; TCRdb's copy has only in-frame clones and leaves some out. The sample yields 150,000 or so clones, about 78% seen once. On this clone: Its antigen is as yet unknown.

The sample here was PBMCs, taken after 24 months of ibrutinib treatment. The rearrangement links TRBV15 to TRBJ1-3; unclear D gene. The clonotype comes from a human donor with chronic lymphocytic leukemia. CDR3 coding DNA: TGTGCCACCAGCATGGGCAACTCTGGAAACACCATATATTTT. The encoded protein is CATSMGNSGNTIYF.